Presented here are 25 T cell receptor beta chains from one specimen sequenced in a study of early T cells in non-severe SARS-CoV-2 infection. TCRdb analysed the 5' RACE reads with MiXCR anew, one entry per CDR3 protein. The sample holds more than 30,000 distinct CDR3 sequences, about 5.3% seen once. The source material was whole blood. These receptors all stem from an adult who was a healthcare worker with PCR-confirmed SARS-CoV-2 infection or an uninfected control (not recorded which).

In its sample, this clonotype was seen many times. The chain joins TRBV7-2 to TRBJ2-1; D is perhaps TRBD2 (5 bases). This CDR3 has 12 amino acids. V was cut by 1 base and J by 9 bases, with 7 bases left in between. CDR1 SGHTA and CDR2 FQGNSA come from the germline V gene. CDR3 sequence (DNA): TGTGCCAGCAGCTTAGTTGGGAGTGAGCAGTTCTTC. This translates into CASSLVGSEQFF.

This clonotype has a count of ten or more. This rearrangement joins TRBV28 to TRBJ2-7, with 7 bases that match TRBD2. CDR3 length: 14 amino acids. CDR1 is MDHEN, CDR2 SYDVKM, per germline. V dropped 5 bases and J dropped 5; count of bases not matched to a gene: 9. The CDR3: CASSPPAGRNEQYF. CDR3 DNA: TGTGCCAGCAGTCCCCCAGCGGGAAGGAACGAGCAGTACTTC.

This clonotype came up many times. The chain carries TRBV19 and TRBJ1-2; D is ambiguous. Deletions cut 3 bases from V and 3 bases from J, with 5 bases between. Germline CDR1 LNHDA, CDR2 SQIVND (reference sequence). The CDR3 sequence is 12 residues long. The CDR3 loop reads CASSMEYYGYTF. Here the CDR3 DNA reads TGTGCCAGTAGTATGGAATACTATGGCTACACCTTC.

This clonotype appeared many times. The rearrangement joins TRBV7-2 to TRBJ2-3, with TRBD2 matching 15 bases. After removal of 5 bases from V and 3 bases from J, the junction contained 6 bases not matched to a gene. CDR1 is SGHTA and CDR2 is FQGNSA in the germline V gene. This CDR3 contains 17 residues. CDR3 protein: CASSLGLAGGGTDTQYF. Here the CDR3 DNA reads TGTGCCAGCAGCCTGGGACTAGCGGGGGGAGGGACAGATACGCAGTATTTT.

The table lists this clonotype with many counts. The CDR3 is CANPPASGVSYNEQFF. CDR3 DNA sequence: TGTGCCAATCCCCCAGCTAGCGGGGTATCCTACAATGAGCAGTTCTTC. The chain joins TRBV7-9 to TRBJ2-1; 9 bases match TRBD2. CDR1 SEHNR and CDR2 FQNEAQ come from the germline V gene (reference sequence). J gave up 1 base and V 10 bases, and 11 bases lay outside the gene matches. This CDR3 has 16 residues.

In this sample, this clonotype turned up many times. The chain employs TRBV12-3 or TRBV12-4 and TRBJ1-4; D not resolved. Trimming removed 5 bases at V and 1 base at J, with 11 bases between. This CDR3 has 15 residues. This chain's CDR3 is CASSGGSRTNEKLFF. For the CDR3, the DNA is TGTGCCAGCAGTGGCGGCAGTCGAACTAATGAAAAACTGTTTTTT.

This clonotype turned up a few times. This sequence joins TRBV7-9 and TRBJ1-1; TRBD1 aligns across 7 bases. Germline CDR1 is SEHNR and CDR2 is FQNEAQ (reference sequence). Trimming took 2 bases from V and 5 from J; bases not matched to a gene: 5. The CDR3 totals 14 residues. CDR3 sequence: CASSLRDSGTEAFF. The CDR3 DNA reads TGTGCCAGCAGCTTAAGGGACAGCGGGACTGAAGCTTTCTTT.

The sample holds many counts of this clonotype. J is TRBJ2-5 and V is TRBV30, with TRBD1 matching 8 bases. The CDR3 is 12 residues long. CDR1 and CDR2 (germline): GTSNPN, SVGIG (reference sequence). Losses at the gene ends were 7 bases for V and 4 bases for J; bases not matched to a gene: 5. CDR3 DNA: TGTGCCTTCGGGACAGGTGGAGAGACCCAGTACTTC. This codes for CAFGTGGETQYF.

The V call is TRBV25-1, the J call TRBJ2-4; no clear D. CDR3 length equals 15 residues. The ends were cut back, 1 base at V and 9 bases at J, with 16 bases in the middle. CDR1 is MGHDK and CDR2 is SYGVNS in the germline V gene. The CDR3: CASSESAGSKGIQYF. CDR3 sequence (DNA): TGTGCCAGCAGTGAATCGGCAGGATCCAAGGGCATTCAGTACTTC.

At least ten counts were recorded for this clonotype. The rearrangement links TRBV18 to TRBJ2-6; D is possibly TRBD1 (6 bases). Trimming cost V 3 bases and J 0 bases, with 9 bases left between them. The CDR3 loop spans 16 amino acids. The germline gives CDR1 KGHSH, CDR2 LQKENI. This CDR3 is CASSPLQGSGANVLTF. The CDR3 region has the DNA TGTGCCAGCTCACCCTTACAGGGCTCTGGGGCCAACGTCCTGACTTTC.

About this clonotype: A read error is possible here, since a much larger clone lies one base away. This rearrangement joins TRBV12-3 or TRBV12-4 to TRBJ2-5, with 7 positions matching TRBD1. The CDR3 loop spans 13 amino acids. Here the CDR3 DNA reads TGTGCCAGCGGCAGGGGGTTGAAGGAGAACCAGTACTTC. Protein sequence: CASGRGLKENQYF.

This clonotype was recorded many times. The chain uses TRBV28 and TRBJ1-6; a weak D match, TRBD1 (5 bases). Germline V gene data show CDR1 as MDHEN and CDR2 as SYDVKM. With 6 bases removed from V and 7 bases from J, the gap between germline ends came to 16 bases. The CDR3 covers 15 residues. The CDR3 spells CASRSFRGNNSPLHF. The CDR3 nucleotides are TGTGCCAGCAGGTCTTTCCGGGGGAACAATTCACCCCTCCACTTT.

This clonotype occurred many times. This rearrangement joins TRBV7-2 to TRBJ2-3; TRBD2 matches at 10 bases. The CDR3 covers 16 residues. The V gene's germline CDR1 is SGHTA and CDR2 FQGNSA. J gave up 7 bases and V 5 bases, and 12 bases lay outside the gene matches. The CDR3 loop reads CASSPKRGGERNTQYF. The CDR3 region has the DNA TGTGCCAGCAGCCCTAAGCGGGGGGGCGAAAGGAATACGCAGTATTTT.

This clonotype was seen ten or more times. The chain has TRBV7-6 and TRBJ2-2; TRBD2 aligns across 11 bases. The ends lost 2 bases at V and 4 bases at J; junction bases unmatched: 6. Germline CDR1 is SGHVS and CDR2 is FNYEAQ. This CDR3 region has 17 residues. The CDR3 loop is CASSLTLAGDLTGELFF. The CDR3 DNA is TGTGCCAGCAGCTTAACACTAGCGGGGGACCTCACCGGGGAGCTGTTTTTT.

There are many counts of this clonotype. J is TRBJ2-7 and V is TRBV10-1; the D is unclear. V lost 2 bases, J lost 1 base, and 6 bases lay in between. The CDR3 has 13 residues. CDR1 is WNHNN and CDR2 is SYGVQD in the germline V gene (reference sequence). The DNA for the CDR3 is TGCGCCAGCAGTGAGGGTCCTTCCTACGAGCAGTACTTC. This translates into CASSEGPSYEQYF.

The J gene is TRBJ1-6, the V gene TRBV18, with D maybe TRBD1 (6 bases). The V end was cut by 1 base, the J end by 4 bases, with 8 bases between. This CDR3 is 15 amino acids long. Germline assignment: CDR1 KGHSH and CDR2 LQKENI. The CDR3 loop is CASSPQGGYNSPLHF. The DNA for the CDR3 is TGTGCCAGCTCACCACAGGGGGGATATAATTCACCCCTCCACTTT.

This clonotype has at least ten counts. CDR3 amino acids: CSASGRDTADTQYF. The DNA for the CDR3 is TGCAGTGCTAGTGGCCGGGACACTGCAGATACGCAGTATTTT. V gene TRBV20-1 combines with J gene TRBJ2-3, with a possible D match to TRBD1 (6 bases). This CDR3 is built from 14 residues. The V gene lost 3 bases and the J gene lost 4 bases, with 14 bases spanning the gap. The germline CDR1 and CDR2 sequences are DFQATT and SNEGSKA (reference sequence).

The table lists this clonotype with many counts. The V and J genes are TRBV4-3 and TRBJ2-5; no clear D. Germline values: CDR1 LGHNA, CDR2 YSLEER. CDR3 length: 13 amino acids. V was cut by 0 bases and J by 7 bases, with 9 bases left in between. The CDR3 spells CASSQDLYRTQYF. The CDR3 nucleotides read TGCGCCAGCAGCCAAGATCTGTACCGGACCCAGTACTTC.

This clonotype was recorded at least ten times. The rearrangement joins TRBV4-2 to TRBJ1-1; 7 nucleotides align to TRBD1. The CDR3 loop spans 15 amino acids. Trimming took 6 bases from V and 0 from J; bases not matched to a gene: 7. Germline-derived CDR1 and CDR2 are LGHNA and YNFKEQ. The CDR3 region is CASSQGGSLNTEAFF. The CDR3 bases are TGTGCCAGCAGTCAGGGGGGCAGCCTGAACACTGAAGCTTTCTTT.

This clonotype was seen ten or more times. The chain carries TRBV11-2 and TRBJ2-5; TRBD1 matches 9 bases. The junction had 10 bases not matched to a gene; V was cut back by 5 bases and J by 3 bases. Germline assignment: CDR1 SGHAT and CDR2 FQNNGV. The CDR3 spans 16 residues. The CDR3 spells CASSRRTGGEKETQYF. Here the CDR3 DNA reads TGTGCCAGCAGCCGACGAACAGGGGGCGAGAAAGAGACCCAGTACTTC.

This clonotype was counted at least ten times. A junction end diverges from the germline sequence, so it may reflect a read error. V and J are TRBV28 and TRBJ2-7, with D perhaps being TRBD1 or TRBD2 (6 bases each). The V gene's germline CDR1 is MDHEN and CDR2 SYDVKM. The CDR3 has 12 amino acids. CDR3: CASRSEGGMMIF. The CDR3 DNA follows: TGTGCCAGCAGATCTGAAGGGGGGATGATGATCTTC.

This sequence joins TRBV7-9 and TRBJ2-1, with D maybe TRBD2 (6 bases). Germline CDR1 is SEHNR and CDR2 is FQNEAQ (reference sequence). The CDR3 consists of 18 residues. Deletions cut 1 base from V and 5 bases from J, with 21 bases between. CDR3 region: CASSLDLIAEPWHNEQFF. In nucleotides, the CDR3 is TGTGCCAGCAGCTTAGATCTTATAGCGGAACCGTGGCACAATGAGCAGTTCTTC. Filled out from reference TRBV7-9 and TRBJ2-1, the complete variable domain reads DTGVSQNPRHKITKRGQNVTFRCDPISEHNRLYWYRQTLGQGPEFLTYFQNEAQLEKSRLLSDRFSAERPKGSFSTLEIQRTEQGDSAMYLCASSLDLIAEPWHNEQFFGPGTRLTVL.

The V call is TRBV6-5, the J call TRBJ1-2; D is unclear. The V end was cut by 5 bases, the J end by 0 bases, with 4 bases between. Germline values: CDR1 MNHEY, CDR2 SVGAGI. This CDR3 has 12 residues. The CDR3 protein is CASSRPNYGYTF. The CDR3, as DNA: TGTGCCAGCAGTCGTCCTAACTATGGCTACACCTTC.

This clonotype was detected a few times. J is TRBJ2-1 and V is TRBV12-3 or TRBV12-4; D gene uncertain. V lost 3 bases and J lost 10, with 16 bases in between. The CDR3 totals 14 residues. CDR3 in amino acids: CASSFSDFTAEQFF. DNA for the CDR3: TGTGCCAGCAGTTTTAGTGACTTTACCGCAGAGCAGTTCTTC.

The chain recombines TRBV7-6 with TRBJ2-2, with TRBD2 as a possible D gene (5 bases). This CDR3 is 15 amino acids long. Looked up from germline, CDR1 is SGHVS and CDR2 is FNYEAQ. The V gene lost 5 bases and the J gene lost 6 bases, with 16 bases spanning the gap. The CDR3 sequence: CASSATLSGAGELFF. The CDR3 DNA is TGTGCCAGCAGCGCCACCCTCTCCGGGGCCGGGGAGCTGTTTTTT.